The rows below give T cell receptor beta chains drawn from one sample of a study of shared clonotypes between healthy human individuals. Method: immunoSEQ multiplex PCR; TCRdb's copy keeps in-frame clones and lacks some. The sample has roughly 1 million clones, about four fifths seen once. The sequencing input was memory CD4+ T cells from PBMCs. The origin of the receptors is a man aged 18 to 29 in good health. Some clones in this sample may be carry-over from other donors' samples. Each CDR3 is given with its conserved first and last residue. The order of the fields is V gene, D gene, J gene, clone size, CDR3 DNA, CDR3 protein. A D gene is named only where the DNA matches it firmly. Not all rows give a size; the values are once, few, many and, for expanded clones, a class.

TRBV28	TRBD2	TRBJ2-1	.	TGTGCCAGCAGTTGGGGGAGGGCCAACAATGAGCAGTTCTTC	CASSWGRANNEQFF
TRBV5-1	TRBD2	TRBJ2-1	.	TGCGCCAGCAGCCCACTACTAGCGGGAGGCTCCTACAATGAGCAGTTCTTC	CASSPLLAGGSYNEQFF
TRBV4-1	TRBD1	TRBJ1-2	.	TGCGCCAGCAGCCGACAGGGGGCGGAGTATGGCTACACCTTC	CASSRQGAEYGYTF
TRBV5-1	.	TRBJ2-5	.	TGCGCCAGCAGCTTGACACCGAAAGAGACCCAGTACTTC	CASSLTPKETQYF
TRBV29-1	.	TRBJ2-5	.	TGCAGCGTTAGATCCGGGGAGACCCAGTACTTC	CSVRSGETQYF
TRBV5-1	TRBD1	TRBJ1-1	.	TGCGCCAGCAGCTTGGGTGGGACAGGGGGCTCAGCTTTCTTT	CASSLGGTGGSAFF
TRBV2	.	TRBJ2-3	.	TGTGCCAGCAGTGAAATCGGGTCCCGGCGGGATACGCAGTATTTT	CASSEIGSRRDTQYF
TRBV28	.	TRBJ1-6	.	TGTGCCAGCAGTCCCGGAACGGCGGGATCACCCCTCCACTTT	CASSPGTAGSPLHF
TRBV9	TRBD1	TRBJ1-2	.	TGTGCCAGCAGCCCGCGACAGGGGGCGTACTATGGCTACACCTTC	CASSPRQGAYYGYTF
TRBV6-6	TRBD1	TRBJ1-2	once	TGTGCCAGCAGTTCCGACAGGGCCAGGGATGGCTACACCTTC	CASSSDRARDGYTF
TRBV15	TRBD1	TRBJ1-5	.	TGTGCCACCAGCAGAGAGTTACAGGGGCCCCAGCCCCAGCATTTT	CATSRELQGPQPQHF
TRBV28	.	TRBJ1-1	.	TGTGCCAGCAGTTTATTCGGGGGCGAGAACACTGAAGCTTTCTTT	CASSLFGGENTEAFF
TRBV7-9	.	TRBJ2-1	.	TGTGCCAGCAGGCCAGCAAGCTCCTACAATGAGCAGTTCTTC	CASRPASSYNEQFF
TRBV7-9	.	TRBJ2-1	.	TGTGCCAGCAGCTTAGTATTAGGGGTCTTCAATGAGCAGTTCTTC	CASSLVLGVFNEQFF
TRBV25-1	TRBD1	TRBJ1-4	.	TGTGCCAGCAGTGACCGATCAGGGGGCGCAACGGAAAAACTGTTTTTT	CASSDRSGGATEKLFF
TRBV23-1	.	TRBJ2-3	.	TGCGCCAGCAGGGGCGGCCGGACAGATACGCAGTATTTT	CASRGGRTDTQYF
TRBV29-1	.	TRBJ1-1	once	TGCAGCGTTGAATCTGGGCGTTGGGTGAACACTGAAGCTTTCTTT	CSVESGRWVNTEAFF
TRBV5-1	.	TRBJ2-5	few	TGCGCCAGTTTACCCGACAGTTCTGGGGAGACCCAGTACTTC	CASLPDSSGETQYF
TRBV30	TRBD1	TRBJ2-7	.	TGTGCCTGGAGTACGGGACAGGGATCACTGCAGCAGTACTTC	CAWSTGQGSLQQYF
TRBV5-1	.	TRBJ1-1	.	TGCGCCAGCAGCTTGGGATCAGGAACGAACACTGAAGCTTTCTTT	CASSLGSGTNTEAFF
TRBV9	TRBD1	TRBJ1-5	.	TGTGCCAGCAGCCCAAGACAGGGGCCTCAGCCCCAGCATTTT	CASSPRQGPQPQHF
TRBV5-1	.	TRBJ2-4	few	TGCGCCAGCAGCTTGAAGGGTGGATCTCACATTCAGTACTTC	CASSLKGGSHIQYF
TRBV6-1	TRBD1	TRBJ1-5	.	TGTGCCAGCAGTGAAGCGGCAGGGGGCAAAAGCAATCAGCCCCAGCATTTT	CASSEAAGGKSNQPQHF
TRBV13	.	TRBJ1-2	many	TGTGCCAGCAGCCGGACCGGGGCGTCGAGCTATGGCTACACCTTC	CASSRTGASSYGYTF
TRBV11-2	.	TRBJ1-4	.	TGTGCCAGCAGCTTACTACCAGGGGCGGCGTCGGAACTGTTTTTT	CASSLLPGAASELFF
TRBV4-3	.	TRBJ2-1	.	TGCGCCAGCAGCCGAAATCTGGGACGTAGGTCCAATGAGCAGTTCTTC	CASSRNLGRRSNEQFF
TRBV2	.	TRBJ2-3	.	TGTGCCAGCAGCTGGGACCGCTCTAGGTCAGATACGCAGTATTTT	CASSWDRSRSDTQYF
TRBV7-3	.	TRBJ2-2	.	TGTGCCAGCAGTTTCCGAGCGTTGAGCGGGGAGCTGTTTTTT	CASSFRALSGELFF
TRBV28	.	TRBJ2-3	.	TGTGCCAGCAGTCCCGGGACCCCGAGAGGTACGCAGTATTTT	CASSPGTPRGTQYF
TRBV19	.	TRBJ1-1	.	TGTGCCAGTAGTATAGGTGGGCAGGGCAGCATAAACACTGAAGCTTTCTTT	CASSIGGQGSINTEAFF
TRBV5-8	.	TRBJ1-3	.	TGTGCCAGCAGCTTGGCAACCGGCTCGGGACTTCGAGGAAACACCATATATTTT	CASSLATGSGLRGNTIYF
TRBV2	.	TRBJ2-1	many	TGTGCCACGGGGTTAGGGGCGGGTGAGCAGTTCTTC	CATGLGAGEQFF